The T cell receptor (beta chain) described here comes from a study of blood T cell repertoires in COVID-19. Across the study: Collection of acute and convalescent COVID-19 samples took place in the United States, Italy and Spain.

Only in-frame clones appear in the TCRdb table, and some are missing; sequencing was by immunoSEQ multiplex PCR. The repertoire has approximately 350,000 clones, 70% to 90% of them found once; the top ten carry around 7.5%. This CDR3 is 16 amino acids long. CDR1 is KGHSH, CDR2 LQKENI, per germline. V was cut by 0 bases and J by 7 bases, with 16 bases left in between. Seattle patients were enrolled while actively infected and followed longitudinally. The chain links TRBV18 to TRBJ2-1; D might be TRBD1 (6 bases). What was sequenced was peripheral blood. This TCR was sampled from a woman in her fifties or sixties with COVID-19, enrolled during active disease. The CDR3 protein is CASSPPGSGQGNEQFF. As DNA, the CDR3 is TGTGCCAGCTCACCACCGGGGTCGGGACAAGGGAATGAGCAGTTCTTC.